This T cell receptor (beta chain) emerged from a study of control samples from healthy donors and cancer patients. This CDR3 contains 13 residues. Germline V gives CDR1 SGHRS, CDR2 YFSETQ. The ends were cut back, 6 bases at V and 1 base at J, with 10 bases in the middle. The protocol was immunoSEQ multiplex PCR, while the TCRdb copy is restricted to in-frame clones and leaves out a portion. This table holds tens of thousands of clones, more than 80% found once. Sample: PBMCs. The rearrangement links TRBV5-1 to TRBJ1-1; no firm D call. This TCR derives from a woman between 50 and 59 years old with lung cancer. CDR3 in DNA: TGCGCCAGCAAAATTAGGGAGAACACTGAAGCTTTCTTT. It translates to CASKIRENTEAFF.